Listed here is a single T cell receptor beta chain. The antigen is not known. PCR primers comprised 60 Vbeta and 13 Jbeta primers. Produced via immunoSEQ multiplex PCR; TCRdb's table is partial and in-frame only. Among over 100,000 clones listed, roughly 85% were seen once. At collection, donors were nominally healthy, but unrecorded immune exposures were probable. This sample was included in a study of cytomegalovirus exposure and HLA in healthy donors. The germline CDR1 and CDR2 sequences are SGDLS and YYNGEE. Trimming removed 3 bases at V and 5 bases at J, with 20 bases between. The CDR3 covers 16 residues. Study-wide results and limits: Roughly uniform depth of sequencing across donors was assumed in presence/absence analyses. CMV serostatus was the only recorded immune exposure for donors.

The sequenced material came from PBMCs. The chain couples TRBV9 to TRBJ2-5; D possibly corresponds to TRBD1 (8 bases). This receptor was obtained from a man younger than 45 in good health and CMV-seropositive. In DNA, the CDR3 is TGTGCCAGCAGCGGTCTTTTTTCACAGGGGGGGGAGACCCAGTACTTC. Its protein is CASSGLFSQGGETQYF.